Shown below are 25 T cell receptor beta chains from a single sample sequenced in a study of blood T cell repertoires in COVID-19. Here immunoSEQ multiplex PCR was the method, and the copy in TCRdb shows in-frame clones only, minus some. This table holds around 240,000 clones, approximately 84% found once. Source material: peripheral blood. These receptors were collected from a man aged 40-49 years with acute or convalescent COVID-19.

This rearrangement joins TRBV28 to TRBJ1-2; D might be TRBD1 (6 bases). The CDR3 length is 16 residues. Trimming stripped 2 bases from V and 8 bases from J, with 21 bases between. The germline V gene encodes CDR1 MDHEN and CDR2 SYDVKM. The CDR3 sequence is CASSLGGAGGLGGYTF. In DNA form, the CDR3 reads TGTGCCAGCAGTTTAGGGGGGGCAGGCGGTCTAGGGGGCTACACCTTC.

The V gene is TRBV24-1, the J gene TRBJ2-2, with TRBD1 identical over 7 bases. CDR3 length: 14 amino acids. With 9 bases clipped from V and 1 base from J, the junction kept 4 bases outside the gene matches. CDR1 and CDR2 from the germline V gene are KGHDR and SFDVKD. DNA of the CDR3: TGTGCCACCTCTAGGACAGGGAACACCGGGGAGCTGTTTTTT. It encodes CATSRTGNTGELFF.

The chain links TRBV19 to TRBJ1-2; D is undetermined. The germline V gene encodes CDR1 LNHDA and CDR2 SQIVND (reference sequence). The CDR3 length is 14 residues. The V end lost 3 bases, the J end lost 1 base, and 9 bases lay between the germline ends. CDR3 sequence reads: CASSILNSNYGYTF. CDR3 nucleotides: TGTGCCAGTAGTATCCTGAACAGTAACTATGGCTACACCTTC. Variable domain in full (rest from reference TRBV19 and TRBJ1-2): DGGITQSPKYLFRKEGQNVTLSCEQNLNHDAMYWYRQDPGQGLRLIYYSQIVNDFQKGDIAEGYSVSREKKESFPLTVTSAQKNPTAFYLCASSILNSNYGYTFGSGTRLTVV.

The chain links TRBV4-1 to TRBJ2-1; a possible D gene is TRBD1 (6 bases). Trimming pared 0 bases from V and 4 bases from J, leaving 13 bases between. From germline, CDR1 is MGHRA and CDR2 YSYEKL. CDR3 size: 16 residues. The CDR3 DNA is TGCGCCAGCAGCCAAGAAGGAGAACAGGGATACAATGAGCAGTTCTTC. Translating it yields CASSQEGEQGYNEQFF.

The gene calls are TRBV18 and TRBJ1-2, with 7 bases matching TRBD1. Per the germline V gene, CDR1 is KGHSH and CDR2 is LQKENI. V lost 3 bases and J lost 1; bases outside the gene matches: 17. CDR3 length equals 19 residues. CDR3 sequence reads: CASSPSWGTDYTYNYGYTF. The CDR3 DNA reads TGTGCCAGCTCACCCTCCTGGGGGACAGACTACACCTATAACTATGGCTACACCTTC.

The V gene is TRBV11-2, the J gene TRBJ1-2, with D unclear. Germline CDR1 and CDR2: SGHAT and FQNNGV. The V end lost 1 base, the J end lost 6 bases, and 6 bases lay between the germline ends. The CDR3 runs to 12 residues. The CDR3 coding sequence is TGTGCCAGCAGCTTAGGGGCGAATGGCTACACCTTC. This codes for CASSLGANGYTF.

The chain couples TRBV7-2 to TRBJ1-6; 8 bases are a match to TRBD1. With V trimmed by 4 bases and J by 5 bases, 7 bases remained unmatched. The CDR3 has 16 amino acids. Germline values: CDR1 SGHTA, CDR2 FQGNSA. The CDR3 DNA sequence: TGTGCCAGCAGCTCAGGACAGGGACGGGATAATTCACCCCTCCACTTT. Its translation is CASSSGQGRDNSPLHF. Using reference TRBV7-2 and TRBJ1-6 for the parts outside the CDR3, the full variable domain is GAGVSQSPSNKVTEKGKDVELRCDPISGHTALYWYRQSLGQGLEFLIYFQGNSAPDKSGLPSDRFSAERTGGSVSTLTIQRTQQEDSAVYLCASSSGQGRDNSPLHFGNGTRLTVT.

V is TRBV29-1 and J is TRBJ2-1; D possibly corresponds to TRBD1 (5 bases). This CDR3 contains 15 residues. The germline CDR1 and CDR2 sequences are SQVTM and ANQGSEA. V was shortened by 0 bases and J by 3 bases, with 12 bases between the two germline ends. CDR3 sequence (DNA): TGCAGCGTTGAAGAGGTGGCAGGGTTCTACAATGAGCAGTTCTTC. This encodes CSVEEVAGFYNEQFF.

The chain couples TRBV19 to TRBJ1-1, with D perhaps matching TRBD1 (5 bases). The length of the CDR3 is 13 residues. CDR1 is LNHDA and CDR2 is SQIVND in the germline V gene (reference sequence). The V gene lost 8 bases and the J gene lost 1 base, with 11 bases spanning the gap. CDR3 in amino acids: CASDSDRNTEAFF. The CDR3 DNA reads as TGTGCCAGTGATTCAGACAGGAACACTGAAGCTTTCTTT.

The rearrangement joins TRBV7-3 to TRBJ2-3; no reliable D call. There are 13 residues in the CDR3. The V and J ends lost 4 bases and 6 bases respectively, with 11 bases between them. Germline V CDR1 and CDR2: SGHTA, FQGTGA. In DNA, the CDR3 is TGTGCCAGCAGCTCCTACCGAGCGGATACGCAGTATTTT. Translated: CASSSYRADTQYF.

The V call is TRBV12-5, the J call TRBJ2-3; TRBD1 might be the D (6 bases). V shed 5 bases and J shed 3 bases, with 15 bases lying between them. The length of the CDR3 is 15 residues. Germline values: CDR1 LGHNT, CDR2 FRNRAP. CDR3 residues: CASGLPQGPTDTQYF. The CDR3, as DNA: TGTGCTAGTGGTCTCCCCCAGGGGCCGACAGATACGCAGTATTTT.

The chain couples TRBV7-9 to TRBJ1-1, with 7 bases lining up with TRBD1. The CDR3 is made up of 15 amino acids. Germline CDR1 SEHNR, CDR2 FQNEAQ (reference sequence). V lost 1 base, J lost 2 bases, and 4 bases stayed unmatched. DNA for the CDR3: TGTGCCAGCAGCTTAGGCCAGGGGGTAAACACTGAAGCTTTCTTT. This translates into CASSLGQGVNTEAFF.

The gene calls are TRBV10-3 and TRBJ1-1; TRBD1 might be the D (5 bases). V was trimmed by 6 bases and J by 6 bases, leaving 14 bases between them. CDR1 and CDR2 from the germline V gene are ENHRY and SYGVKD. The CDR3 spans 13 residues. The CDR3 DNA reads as TGTGCCATCAGCGGGGGAGTACTTCCTGAAGCTTTCTTT. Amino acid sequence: CAISGGVLPEAFF.

CDR3 sequence: CASSLGGRSWDGYTF. CDR3 nucleotides: TGTGCCAGCAGCTTAGGTGGCAGGTCGTGGGATGGCTACACCTTC. The J gene is TRBJ1-2, the V gene TRBV11-2; D ambiguous. V lost 1 base and J lost 6, with 15 bases in between. Germline lookup yields CDR1 SGHAT and CDR2 FQNNGV. The length of the CDR3 is 15 residues.

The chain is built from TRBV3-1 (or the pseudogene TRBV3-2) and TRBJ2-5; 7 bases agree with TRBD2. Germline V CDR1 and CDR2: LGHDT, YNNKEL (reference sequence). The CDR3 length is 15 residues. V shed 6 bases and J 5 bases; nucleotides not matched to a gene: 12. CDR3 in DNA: TGTGCCAGCAGAATCGGGACTCCCGGGAGGGAGACCCAGTACTTC. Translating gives CASRIGTPGRETQYF.

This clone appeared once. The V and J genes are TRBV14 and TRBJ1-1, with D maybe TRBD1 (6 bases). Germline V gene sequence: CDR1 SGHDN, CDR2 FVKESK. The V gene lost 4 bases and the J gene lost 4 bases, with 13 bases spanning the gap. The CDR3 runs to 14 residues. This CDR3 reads CASSPRTVSTEAFF. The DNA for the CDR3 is TGTGCCAGCAGCCCCCGGACAGTGAGCACTGAAGCTTTCTTT.

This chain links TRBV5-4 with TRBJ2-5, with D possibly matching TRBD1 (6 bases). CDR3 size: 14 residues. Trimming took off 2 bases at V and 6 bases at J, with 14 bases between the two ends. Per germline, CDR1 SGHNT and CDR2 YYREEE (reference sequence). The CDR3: CASSFEGDRKTQYF. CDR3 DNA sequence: TGTGCCAGCAGCTTCGAGGGGGATCGGAAGACCCAGTACTTC.

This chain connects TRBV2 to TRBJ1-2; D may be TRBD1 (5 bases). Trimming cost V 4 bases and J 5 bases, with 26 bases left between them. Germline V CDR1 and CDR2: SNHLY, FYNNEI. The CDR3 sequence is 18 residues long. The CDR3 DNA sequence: TGTGCCAGCAGTGCCATAGGGGAGGGAGACCCACTCTTATATGGCTACACCTTC. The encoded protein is CASSAIGEGDPLLYGYTF.

This chain's CDR3 is CASSPGYTEAFF. As DNA, the CDR3 is TGTGCCAGCAGCCCAGGGTACACTGAAGCTTTCTTT. This chain connects TRBV28 to TRBJ1-1; D perhaps matches TRBD1 (5 bases). The germline V gene encodes CDR1 MDHEN and CDR2 SYDVKM. This CDR3 comprises 12 residues. Trimming removed 6 bases at V and 3 bases at J, with 8 bases between.

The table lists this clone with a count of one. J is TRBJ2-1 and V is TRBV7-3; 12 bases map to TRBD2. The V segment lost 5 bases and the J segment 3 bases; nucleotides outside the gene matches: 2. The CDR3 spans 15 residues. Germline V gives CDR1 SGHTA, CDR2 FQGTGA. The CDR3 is CASSTSGGYYNEQFF. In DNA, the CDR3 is TGTGCCAGCAGCACTAGCGGGGGGTACTACAATGAGCAGTTCTTC. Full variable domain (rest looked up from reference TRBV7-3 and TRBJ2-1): GAGVSQTPSNKVTEKGKYVELRCDPISGHTALYWYRQSLGQGPEFLIYFQGTGAADDSGLPNDRFFAVRPEGSVSTLKIQRTERGDSAVYLCASSTSGGYYNEQFFGPGTRLTVL.

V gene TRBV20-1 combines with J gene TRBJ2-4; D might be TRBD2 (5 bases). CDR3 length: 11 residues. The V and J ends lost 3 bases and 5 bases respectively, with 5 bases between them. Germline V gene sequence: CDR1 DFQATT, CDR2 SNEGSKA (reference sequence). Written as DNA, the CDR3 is TGCAGTGCTAGGGAGGAAAACATTCAGTACTTC. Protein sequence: CSAREENIQYF.

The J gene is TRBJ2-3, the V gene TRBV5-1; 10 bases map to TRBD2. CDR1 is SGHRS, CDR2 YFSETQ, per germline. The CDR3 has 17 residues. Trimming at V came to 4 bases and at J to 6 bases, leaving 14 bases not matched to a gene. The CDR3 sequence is CASSRSSSGGALDTQYF. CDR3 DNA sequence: TGCGCCAGCAGCCGATCCTCAAGCGGGGGGGCCCTTGATACGCAGTATTTT.

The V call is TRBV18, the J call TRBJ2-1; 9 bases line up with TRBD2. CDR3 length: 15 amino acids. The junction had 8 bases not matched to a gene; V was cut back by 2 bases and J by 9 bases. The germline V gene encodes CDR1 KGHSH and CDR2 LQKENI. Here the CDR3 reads CASSPNGGGAGEQFF. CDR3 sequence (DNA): TGTGCCAGCTCACCAAACGGCGGGGGGGCTGGTGAGCAGTTCTTC.

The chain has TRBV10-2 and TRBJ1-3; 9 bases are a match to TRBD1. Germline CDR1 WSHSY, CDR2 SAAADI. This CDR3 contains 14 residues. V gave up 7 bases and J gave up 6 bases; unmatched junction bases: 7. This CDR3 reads CASKQGARENTIYF. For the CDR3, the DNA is TGCGCCAGCAAACAGGGGGCGCGGGAAAACACCATATATTTT.

The CDR3 sequence is CATSIRGLGAFF. The CDR3 nucleotides read TGTGCCACCTCAATACGGGGTTTGGGGGCTTTCTTT. This chain joins TRBV19 and TRBJ1-1, with no clear D. The CDR3 is 12 amino acids. V lost 10 bases, J lost 11 bases, and 20 bases lay in between. The germline V gene has CDR1 LNHDA and CDR2 SQIVND (reference sequence). The full variable domain, its missing parts supplied by reference TRBV19 and TRBJ1-1, is DGGITQSPKYLFRKEGQNVTLSCEQNLNHDAMYWYRQDPGQGLRLIYYSQIVNDFQKGDIAEGYSVSREKKESFPLTVTSAQKNPTAFYLCATSIRGLGAFFGQGTRLTVV.